This TCR beta chain was profiled in a study of radiotherapy plus CTLA-4 blockade in lung cancer. Some clones are missing from TCRdb's copy, which holds only in-frame ones; the method was immunoSEQ multiplex PCR. Of some 15,000 clones detected, around 72% appear once; the ten largest clones hold 45% to 55%. The CDR3 spans 17 residues. Germline trimming cut 0 bases from V and 4 bases from J; bases unmatched to any gene: 6. Germline CDR1 and CDR2: SGHRS and YFSETQ. This receptor was obtained from a human donor with non-small cell lung cancer whose response to radiotherapy plus ipilimumab could not be evaluated. The starting material was peripheral blood, obtained from a patient treated with radiotherapy plus ipilimumab. The chain links TRBV5-1 to TRBJ2-1; 11 bases agree with TRBD2. The CDR3 sequence: CASSLAGSGGAYNEQFF. The DNA for the CDR3 is TGCGCCAGCAGCTTGGCCGGTAGCGGGGGGGCGTACAATGAGCAGTTCTTC.